This passage covers 21 T cell receptor beta chains from one sample sequenced in a study of memory CD8 T cells in hepatitis C reinfection. Time point defined: peak reinfection, 3 to 8 weeks after reinfection detection. No in vitro expansion preceded TCR sequencing of the sorted cells. Sequencing used immunoSEQ multiplex PCR; TCRdb keeps in-frame clones, though not all of them. The sample holds some 40,000 clones, roughly 90% seen once. The source material was naive CD8+ T cells sorted from blood. The source of these receptors is a young man with hepatitis C virus infection.

Remarks on this clone: Within the sample, other DNA sequences also encode this same CDR3. This chain joins TRBV4-1 and TRBJ1-2, with D maybe TRBD1 (6 bases). CDR3 length equals 16 residues. V lost 0 bases and J 4 bases, leaving 15 bases between the germline ends. Germline V CDR1 and CDR2: MGHRA, YSYEKL. The CDR3 DNA follows: TGCGCCAGCAGCCAAGATCAGCGGGGGGCTAGCTATGGCTACACCTTC. Translated: CASSQDQRGASYGYTF.

The V call is TRBV13, the J call TRBJ2-3; 10 bases line up with TRBD1. Germline-derived CDR1 and CDR2 are PRHDT and FYEKMQ (reference sequence). The CDR3 runs to 15 residues. J gave up 6 bases and V 4 bases, and 7 bases lay outside the gene matches. The CDR3 bases are TGTGCCAGCAGCTCTCCGGGACAGGGGAATGATACGCAGTATTTT. Residues: CASSSPGQGNDTQYF.

V and J are TRBV15 and TRBJ2-3, with unresolved D. Between the trimmed V and J ends, which lost 1 base and 0 bases, there was a span of 14 bases. The CDR3 covers 17 residues. Germline values: CDR1 LNHNV, CDR2 YYDKDF (reference sequence). CDR3 nucleotides: TGTGCCACCAGCAGAGGACAAACGAGCTATAGCACAGATACGCAGTATTTT. Residues: CATSRGQTSYSTDTQYF.

The chain couples TRBV19 to TRBJ1-4; TRBD1 might be the D (5 bases). This CDR3 comprises 13 residues. Trimming pared 5 bases from V and 4 bases from J, leaving 8 bases between. Germline-derived CDR1 and CDR2 are LNHDA and SQIVND (reference sequence). As DNA, the CDR3 is TGTGCCAGTAGTGACAGCTTTAATGAAAAACTGTTTTTT. Translating gives CASSDSFNEKLFF.

The rearrangement links TRBV4-1 to TRBJ1-1, with D unclear. Germline CDR1 is MGHRA and CDR2 is YSYEKL. CDR3 length: 13 amino acids. V lost 3 bases to trimming and J lost 5 bases, with 10 bases between them. The CDR3 DNA reads as TGCGCCAGCAGCCACCCTCGAGGTACTGAAGCTTTCTTT. This gives the protein CASSHPRGTEAFF.

The rearrangement links TRBV4-1 to TRBJ2-1; 8 bases line up with TRBD1. The CDR3 has 13 residues. With 3 bases clipped from V and 7 bases from J, the junction kept 2 bases outside the gene matches. The germline V gene has CDR1 MGHRA and CDR2 YSYEKL. The CDR3 spells CASSQDRENEQFF. The CDR3 coding sequence is TGCGCCAGCAGCCAGGACAGGGAAAATGAGCAGTTCTTC.

The genes are TRBV7-9 and TRBJ1-1; 11 bases agree with TRBD1. After removal of 5 bases from V and 4 bases from J, the junction contained 12 bases not matched to a gene. The germline CDR1 and CDR2 sequences are SEHNR and FQNEAQ (reference sequence). The CDR3 consists of 17 residues. CDR3 protein: CASSRGTGGGLGTEAFF. The DNA for the CDR3 is TGTGCCAGCAGCCGGGGGACAGGGGGGGGCCTGGGCACTGAAGCTTTCTTT.

The genes are TRBV6-5 and TRBJ2-7; 13 bases match TRBD2. CDR3 length equals 16 residues. V lost 0 bases and J lost 2; bases outside the gene matches: 1. Germline V gives CDR1 MNHEY, CDR2 SVGAGI. The CDR3 bases are TGTGCCAGCAGTTACTCCGGGACTAGCGGGGCCTACGAGCAGTACTTC. Encoded protein: CASSYSGTSGAYEQYF.

The V and J genes are TRBV27 and TRBJ1-1, with D unclear. The germline V gene encodes CDR1 MNHEY and CDR2 SMNVEV (reference sequence). The CDR3 covers 15 residues. Deletions cut 5 bases from V and 5 bases from J, with 18 bases between. As DNA, the CDR3 is TGTGCCAGCAGTGCCGGGCCGATGGCGGGGACTGAAGCTTTCTTT. Protein sequence: CASSAGPMAGTEAFF.

This clone is a singleton in its sample. The gene calls are TRBV2 and TRBJ2-1; 8 bases align to TRBD2. This CDR3 has 15 amino acids. The V and J ends lost 2 bases and 2 bases, in that order; junction bases with no gene match: 2. Germline V gene lookup returns CDR1 SNHLY and CDR2 FYNNEI. CDR3 region: CASSETSGTYNEQFF. CDR3 bases: TGTGCCAGCAGTGAAACTAGCGGAACCTACAATGAGCAGTTCTTC.

The chain couples TRBV2 to TRBJ2-7; 7 nucleotides match TRBD1. Per the germline V gene, CDR1 is SNHLY and CDR2 is FYNNEI. This CDR3 has 13 residues. After removal of 4 bases from V and 2 bases from J, the junction contained 2 bases not matched to a gene. The CDR3 nucleotides are TGTGCCAGCAGTGGGGGACAGACCTACGAGCAGTACTTC. It codes for CASSGGQTYEQYF.

The V gene is TRBV10-2, the J gene TRBJ2-1; TRBD1 agrees at 11 bases. The J segment lost 8 bases and the V segment lost 2 bases, leaving 8 bases of the junction unmatched. Germline-derived CDR1 and CDR2 are WSHSY and SAAADI. The CDR3 extends over 16 amino acids. CDR3 coding DNA: TGCGCCAGCAGTGAGCCTCCGGGACAGGGGGTCGATGAGCAGTTCTTC. Protein product: CASSEPPGQGVDEQFF.

J is TRBJ2-7 and V is TRBV4-3; the D gene is possibly TRBD2 (5 bases). The CDR3 totals 16 residues. The ends were cut back, 0 bases at V and 3 bases at J, with 15 bases in the middle. CDR1 LGHNA and CDR2 YSLEER come from the germline V gene. CDR3 amino acids: CASSQEGGPGLYEQYF. CDR3 in DNA: TGCGCCAGCAGCCAAGAAGGTGGGCCAGGACTCTACGAGCAGTACTTC.

The rearrangement joins TRBV29-1 to TRBJ1-2; 9 bases are a match to TRBD1. CDR3 length: 12 residues. CDR1 and CDR2 from the germline V gene are SQVTM and ANQGSEA. The V gene end was trimmed by 1 base and the J gene end by 6 bases; junction bases not matched to a gene: 0. The CDR3 bases are TGCAGCGTTGAAGGGACAGGGGATGGCTACACCTTC. Translating it yields CSVEGTGDGYTF.

The chain's CDR3 is CASNRLVLTYNEQFF. CDR3 DNA sequence: TGTGCCAGCAATCGACTAGTATTGACCTACAATGAGCAGTTCTTC. The chain couples TRBV19 to TRBJ2-1, with a weak D call TRBD2 (6 bases). Between the trimmed V and J ends, which lost 9 bases and 2 bases, there was a span of 17 bases. This CDR3 contains 15 residues. CDR1 and CDR2 from the germline V gene are LNHDA and SQIVND (reference sequence). Combining the CDR3 with reference TRBV19 and TRBJ2-1 gives the whole variable domain DGGITQSPKYLFRKEGQNVTLSCEQNLNHDAMYWYRQDPGQGLRLIYYSQIVNDFQKGDIAEGYSVSREKKESFPLTVTSAQKNPTAFYLCASNRLVLTYNEQFFGPGTRLTVL.

This chain links TRBV5-6 with TRBJ1-2, with TRBD1 matching over 8 bases. The CDR3 runs 18 residues. Germline loops: CDR1 SGHDT, CDR2 YYEEEE. V lost 2 bases, J lost 5 bases, and 17 bases stayed unmatched. The CDR3 here is CASSFGASQQGVGYGYTF. The CDR3 nucleotides are TGTGCCAGCAGCTTCGGTGCTTCTCAACAGGGGGTTGGATATGGCTACACCTTC.

V gene TRBV9 combines with J gene TRBJ2-7, with TRBD2 matching over 14 bases. Unmatched junction bases numbered 1, after V lost 2 bases and J lost 3 bases. Germline CDR1 is SGDLS and CDR2 is YYNGEE. CDR3 size: 15 residues. In nucleotides, the CDR3 is TGTGCCAGCAGCGTGGGGACTAGCGGGGGCTACGAGCAGTACTTC. It encodes CASSVGTSGGYEQYF.

The J gene is TRBJ2-1, the V gene TRBV6-5, with 8 bases that match TRBD2. The V gene's germline CDR1 is MNHEY and CDR2 SVGAGI. The CDR3 loop spans 14 amino acids. V gave up 7 bases and J gave up 4 bases; unmatched junction bases: 6. CDR3 sequence reads: CASMAGGPYNEQFF. In DNA form, the CDR3 reads TGTGCCAGCATGGCGGGAGGACCTTACAATGAGCAGTTCTTC.

The V and J genes are TRBV7-2 and TRBJ2-3; 12 bases agree with TRBD2. Trimming cost V 6 bases and J 4 bases; bases outside gene matches: 2. The CDR3 sequence is 14 residues long. CDR1 and CDR2 from the germline V gene are SGHTA and FQGNSA. CDR3 region: CASRGLAGPDTQYF. CDR3 bases: TGTGCCAGCAGGGGACTAGCGGGCCCAGATACGCAGTATTTT.

This sequence joins TRBV19 and TRBJ2-2; TRBD1 might be the D (6 bases). The CDR3 length is 15 residues. Between the trimmed V and J ends, which lost 1 base and 7 bases, there was a span of 13 bases. CDR1 LNHDA and CDR2 SQIVND come from the germline V gene (reference sequence). CDR3 bases: TGTGCCAGTAGTATAGGATCCAGGGGTAACGGGGAGCTGTTTTTT. It is translated as CASSIGSRGNGELFF. Based on the CDR3 plus reference TRBV19 and TRBJ2-2, the full variable domain is DGGITQSPKYLFRKEGQNVTLSCEQNLNHDAMYWYRQDPGQGLRLIYYSQIVNDFQKGDIAEGYSVSREKKESFPLTVTSAQKNPTAFYLCASSIGSRGNGELFFGEGSRLTVL.

This clone has more than one count but fewer than ten. The chain has TRBV19 and TRBJ2-1; TRBD2 agrees at 14 bases. With 5 bases clipped from V and 4 bases from J, the junction kept 7 bases outside the gene matches. The CDR3 runs to 17 residues. The germline V gene has CDR1 LNHDA and CDR2 SQIVND (reference sequence). CDR3 coding DNA: TGTGCCAGTAGTGGGGGGACTAGCGGGAGCCTTTACAATGAGCAGTTCTTC. This translates into CASSGGTSGSLYNEQFF.